These 29 T cell receptor beta chains were all obtained from the same sample, sequenced in a study of CD8+ T cells in alopecia areata. Sequencing used cDNA as its template, made by extracting RNA and reverse transcribing it. Produced via immunoSEQ multiplex PCR; TCRdb's table is partial and in-frame only. The data contain 110,000 to 150,000 clones, roughly 62% of them singletons. The starting material was CD4+ T cells sorted from blood, obtained at week 0. The receptors were gathered from a human donor with alopecia areata.

This clone has more than one count but fewer than ten. The V and J genes are TRBV5-4 and TRBJ2-7; possible D gene TRBD1, 6 bases. The V gene's germline CDR1 is SGHNT and CDR2 YYREEE (reference sequence). Trimming removed 3 bases at V and 3 bases at J, with 16 bases between. The CDR3 sequence is 15 residues long. The CDR3 region is CASSSRRDTSYEQYF. CDR3 coding DNA: TGTGCCAGCAGCTCCCGCCGGGACACCAGCTACGAGCAGTACTTC.

V usage is TRBV29-1 and J usage is TRBJ2-1, with TRBD2 identical over 9 bases. There are 18 residues in the CDR3. V was pared by 5 bases and J by 7 bases, with 21 bases of the junction left unmatched. Germline V gene data show CDR1 as SQVTM and CDR2 as ANQGSEA. CDR3 residues: CSVTQGSGGQRTGNEQFF. Here the CDR3 DNA reads TGCAGCGTTACTCAGGGTAGCGGGGGACAGAGGACTGGGAATGAGCAGTTCTTC.

The rearrangement links TRBV29-1 to TRBJ1-2; possibly TRBD1 for D (5 bases). The CDR3 runs 16 residues. Germline V gene data show CDR1 as SQVTM and CDR2 as ANQGSEA. Trimming removed 3 bases from V and 4 bases from J, with 21 bases in between. CDR3 sequence reads: CSVDQPGASDLYGYTF. The CDR3 DNA reads TGCAGCGTTGATCAGCCCGGGGCAAGTGATCTCTATGGCTACACCTTC.

The V and J genes are TRBV5-6 and TRBJ2-3; TRBD2 is a possible D gene (5 bases). Germline V gene lookup returns CDR1 SGHDT and CDR2 YYEEEE. The V end was cut by 2 bases, the J end by 1 base, with 11 bases between. The length of the CDR3 is 15 residues. CDR3 in DNA: TGTGCCAGCAGCTTAAATGGAGGCCGCACAGATACGCAGTATTTT. Translation: CASSLNGGRTDTQYF.

The J gene is TRBJ2-2, the V gene TRBV4-1, with 7 nucleotides matching TRBD1. J gave up 14 bases and V 4 bases, and 4 bases lay outside the gene matches. The CDR3 is 11 amino acids. Germline lookup yields CDR1 MGHRA and CDR2 YSYEKL. The CDR3 sequence is CASSRDSSLFF. The CDR3 nucleotides read TGCGCCAGCAGCCGGGACAGCTCTCTGTTTTTT.

This clone showed up just a few times. The chain has TRBV29-1 and TRBJ2-7; the D is unclear. This CDR3 region has 8 residues. Germline CDR1 reads SQVTM; CDR2 reads ANQGSEA. Between the trimmed V and J ends, which lost 7 bases and 4 bases, there was a span of 2 bases. As DNA, the CDR3 is TGCAGCGATTACGAGCAGTACTTC. The encoded protein is CSDYEQYF.

The chain has TRBV30 and TRBJ1-2, with D tentatively TRBD1 (6 bases). V was trimmed by 1 base and J by 8 bases, leaving 20 bases between them. CDR1 and CDR2 (germline): GTSNPN, SVGIG (reference sequence). The length of the CDR3 is 15 residues. The CDR3 nucleotides read TGTGCCTGGAGTGCCGCCAGGGGCTGGTATAGGGGCTACACCTTC. This sequence encodes CAWSAARGWYRGYTF. Together with reference TRBV30 and TRBJ1-2, the CDR3 gives the full variable domain: SQTIHQWPATLVQPVGSPLSLECTVEGTSNPNLYWYRQAAGRGLQLLFYSVGIGQISSEVPQNLSASRPQDRQFILSSKKLLLSDSGFYLCAWSAARGWYRGYTFGSGTRLTVV.

This chain links TRBV5-6 with TRBJ2-3; tentatively, D is TRBD2 (5 bases). V lost 4 bases and J lost 6, with 12 bases in between. Germline-derived CDR1 and CDR2 are SGHDT and YYEEEE. The CDR3 is 13 amino acids. Here the CDR3 reads CASSRRSEDTQYF. The CDR3 DNA reads as TGTGCCAGCAGCCGGAGGAGTGAGGATACGCAGTATTTT. The whole variable domain, remainder taken from reference TRBV5-6 and TRBJ2-3, is DAGVTQSPTHLIKTRGQQVTLRCSPKSGHDTVSWYQQALGQGPQFIFQYYEEEERQRGNFPDRFSGHQFPNYSSELNVNALLLGDSALYLCASSRRSEDTQYFGPGTRLTVL.

The chain couples TRBV11-3 to TRBJ2-1; a weak D match, TRBD2 (5 bases). Per germline, CDR1 SGHNT and CDR2 YENEEA. The CDR3 contains 12 residues. Deletions cut 5 bases from V and 9 bases from J, with 11 bases between. The CDR3 nucleotides read TGTGCCAGCAGCCCCCCTAGCCCTGAGCAGTTCTTC. This gives the protein CASSPPSPEQFF.

This clone has just a few counts. CDR3 loop: CSVYPGQGAGANVLTF. CDR3 in DNA: TGCAGCGTTTATCCGGGACAGGGGGCTGGGGCCAACGTCCTGACTTTC. The chain uses TRBV29-1 and TRBJ2-6; 11 nucleotides align to TRBD1. V gave up 5 bases and J gave up 2 bases; unmatched junction bases: 5. The CDR3 contains 16 residues. CDR1 SQVTM and CDR2 ANQGSEA come from the germline V gene.

The chain has TRBV5-4 and TRBJ2-5, with a tentative D call TRBD2 (6 bases). The length of the CDR3 is 15 residues. CDR1 and CDR2 (germline): SGHNT, YYREEE (reference sequence). Trimming removed 0 bases at V and 5 bases at J, with 14 bases between. The CDR3 loop reads CASSLAGGVGETQYF. The CDR3 DNA sequence: TGTGCCAGCAGCTTGGCCGGAGGGGTCGGGGAGACCCAGTACTTC.

V gene TRBV5-6 combines with J gene TRBJ2-3; tentatively, D is TRBD1 or TRBD2 (5 bases each). The germline gives CDR1 SGHDT, CDR2 YYEEEE. V dropped 1 base and J dropped 0 bases, with 12 bases sitting between them. The CDR3 has 16 amino acids. The CDR3 bases are TGTGCCAGCAGCTTGATCGGGACGCGGAGCACAGATACGCAGTATTTT. Protein product: CASSLIGTRSTDTQYF. Filled out from reference TRBV5-6 and TRBJ2-3, the complete variable domain reads DAGVTQSPTHLIKTRGQQVTLRCSPKSGHDTVSWYQQALGQGPQFIFQYYEEEERQRGNFPDRFSGHQFPNYSSELNVNALLLGDSALYLCASSLIGTRSTDTQYFGPGTRLTVL.

The chain recombines TRBV29-1 with TRBJ1-2, with 9 bases lining up with TRBD1. CDR1 is SQVTM and CDR2 is ANQGSEA in the germline V gene. The CDR3 extends over 14 amino acids. V shed 6 bases and J 4 bases; nucleotides not matched to a gene: 9. This chain's CDR3 is CSVVSTGGSYGYTF. The CDR3 nucleotides are TGCAGCGTCGTATCTACAGGGGGCTCCTATGGCTACACCTTC.

The CDR3 protein is CAWSRWLAGSTDTQYF. The CDR3 DNA reads TGTGCCTGGAGTCGGTGGCTAGCGGGGAGCACAGATACGCAGTATTTT. The chain is built from TRBV30 and TRBJ2-3, with 9 nucleotides matching TRBD2. This CDR3 has 16 residues. Germline trimming cut 2 bases from V and 0 bases from J; bases unmatched to any gene: 6. CDR1 GTSNPN and CDR2 SVGIG come from the germline V gene (reference sequence).

Regarding this clone: Other DNA sequences from this sample encode an identical CDR3 as well. The chain is built from TRBV4-2 and TRBJ1-1; D is undetermined. This CDR3 has 13 residues. Per germline, CDR1 LGHNA and CDR2 YNFKEQ. Trimming shortened V by 0 bases and J by 3 bases, and 5 bases separated the two germline ends. This CDR3 is CASSQDQDTEAFF. DNA for the CDR3: TGTGCCAGCAGCCAAGACCAGGACACTGAAGCTTTCTTT.

The chain carries TRBV25-1 and TRBJ1-4, with a possible D match to TRBD1 (6 bases). V lost 1 base, J lost 8 bases, and 14 bases lay in between. This CDR3 spans 15 amino acids. In germline, CDR1 is MGHDK, CDR2 SYGVNS. CDR3 protein: CASSEWGGGGEKLFF. DNA for the CDR3: TGTGCCAGCAGTGAATGGGGAGGGGGTGGAGAAAAACTGTTTTTT. Using reference TRBV25-1 and TRBJ1-4 for the parts outside the CDR3, the full variable domain is EADIYQTPRYLVIGTGKKITLECSQTMGHDKMYWYQQDPGMELHLIHYSYGVNSTEKGDLSSESTVSRIRTEHFPLTLESARPSHTSQYLCASSEWGGGGEKLFFGSGTQLSVL.

This clone was recorded a few times. This chain connects TRBV6-5 to TRBJ1-1; D unclear. CDR1 and CDR2 from the germline V gene are MNHEY and SVGAGI. V gave up 6 bases and J gave up 1 base, with 12 bases separating them. CDR3 length: 14 residues. The CDR3 sequence: CASSPDGWNTEAFF. The CDR3 DNA sequence: TGTGCCAGCAGCCCGGACGGATGGAACACTGAAGCTTTCTTT.

Details on this clone: At the DNA level, this CDR3 is encoded by other sequences in the same sample as well. The gene calls are TRBV18 and TRBJ2-5; D gene uncertain. From germline, CDR1 is KGHSH and CDR2 LQKENI. V lost 3 bases, J lost 3 bases, and 2 bases lay in between. This CDR3 is built from 11 residues. CDR3 bases: TGTGCCAGCTCACCCGAAGAGACCCAGTACTTC. It codes for CASSPEETQYF.

On this clone itself: At one end the junction does not follow the germline gene, possibly because of a read error. The chain carries TRBV11-2 and TRBJ2-7, with 11 bases that match TRBD1. Germline values: CDR1 SGHAT, CDR2 FQNNGV. This CDR3 has 13 residues. CDR3 nucleotides: TGTGCCAGCAGCTTAAGGTCGGACAGGGGGCCGTTCTTC. The encoded protein is CASSLRSDRGPFF.

V and J are TRBV6-5 and TRBJ1-5; maybe TRBD1 (5 bases). V dropped 6 bases and J dropped 11 bases, with 20 bases sitting between them. In germline, CDR1 is MNHEY, CDR2 SVGAGI. This CDR3 is built from 14 residues. As DNA, the CDR3 is TGTGCCAGCAGCCGCGACAGTGGGACCTTGACCCAGCATTTT. It specifies CASSRDSGTLTQHF.

This clone has a handful of counts. The chain couples TRBV10-3 to TRBJ1-5, with D possibly being TRBD1 (5 bases). In germline, CDR1 is ENHRY, CDR2 SYGVKD. CDR3 length: 16 amino acids. V was pared by 0 bases and J by 2 bases, with 11 bases between. CDR3 in amino acids: CAISESGEVRNQPQHF. For the CDR3, the DNA is TGTGCCATCAGTGAGTCAGGGGAGGTGCGCAATCAGCCCCAGCATTTT.

The chain links TRBV5-6 to TRBJ1-5; D is possibly TRBD1 (5 bases). Germline V lookup: CDR1 SGHDT, CDR2 YYEEEE. Between the trimmed V and J ends, which lost 1 base and 3 bases, there was a span of 11 bases. The CDR3 contains 15 residues. The CDR3 DNA reads as TGTGCCAGCAGCTTGACAGGAGCTACCAATCAGCCCCAGCATTTT. Amino acids: CASSLTGATNQPQHF.

The genes are TRBV29-1 and TRBJ1-1; D is ambiguous. Looked up from germline, CDR1 is SQVTM and CDR2 is ANQGSEA. This CDR3 spans 13 amino acids. Trimming removed 7 bases at V and 0 bases at J, with 12 bases between. In nucleotides, the CDR3 is TGCAGCGGGGCCGCACACGTGAACACTGAAGCTTTCTTT. Protein product: CSGAAHVNTEAFF.

This clone turned up a few times. The CDR3 here is CAISASAGANVLTF. The DNA for the CDR3 is TGTGCCATCAGTGCGTCAGCTGGGGCCAACGTCCTGACTTTC. The rearrangement joins TRBV10-3 to TRBJ2-6; D call uncertain. This CDR3 contains 14 residues. The V end lost 4 bases, the J end lost 2 bases, and 6 bases lay between the germline ends. Germline-derived CDR1 and CDR2 are ENHRY and SYGVKD.

This clone was recorded only once. The V and J genes are TRBV30 and TRBJ2-7; no firm D call. V lost 5 bases to trimming and J lost 1 base, with 9 bases between them. Germline V gene sequence: CDR1 GTSNPN, CDR2 SVGIG (reference sequence). The CDR3 is 12 amino acids. CDR3 loop: CAWDRASYEQYF. The CDR3 DNA reads TGTGCCTGGGATAGGGCTTCCTACGAGCAGTACTTC.

The chain has TRBV9 and TRBJ2-3; D is tentatively TRBD1 or TRBD2 (5 bases each). V lost 0 bases and J lost 4, with 12 bases in between. Germline values: CDR1 SGDLS, CDR2 YYNGEE. The CDR3 is made up of 15 amino acids. The CDR3 coding sequence is TGTGCCAGCAGCGTAGCTGATCGAGGGGCAGATACGCAGTATTTT. Protein sequence: CASSVADRGADTQYF.

The chain combines TRBV29-1 with TRBJ1-1; weak D call: TRBD1 (6 bases). The germline V gene has CDR1 SQVTM and CDR2 ANQGSEA. CDR3 length equals 14 residues. Trimming cost V 4 bases and J 5 bases, with 17 bases left between them. CDR3 in DNA: TGCAGCGTTGGGTATGGGGGGGCGAGTACTGAAGCTTTCTTT. Translating gives CSVGYGGASTEAFF.

This clone was observed a handful of times. V is TRBV9 and J is TRBJ1-6, with D maybe TRBD1 (5 bases). V gave up 4 bases and J gave up 8 bases, with 10 bases separating them. CDR1 and CDR2 (germline): SGDLS, YYNGEE. The CDR3 is 13 residues long. The CDR3: CASSSGPDSPLHF. The DNA of the CDR3 is TGTGCCAGCAGCTCGGGACCGGATTCACCCCTCCACTTT.

This CDR3 reads CASSPGTVRGVAGELFF. The CDR3 DNA reads as TGTGCCAGTAGTCCCGGGACGGTTCGGGGTGTCGCCGGGGAGCTGTTTTTT. The rearrangement joins TRBV19 to TRBJ2-2; D possibly matches TRBD1 or TRBD2 (5 bases each). This CDR3 has 17 residues. CDR1 and CDR2 from the germline V gene are LNHDA and SQIVND (reference sequence). V gave up 5 bases and J gave up 6 bases, with 22 bases separating them.